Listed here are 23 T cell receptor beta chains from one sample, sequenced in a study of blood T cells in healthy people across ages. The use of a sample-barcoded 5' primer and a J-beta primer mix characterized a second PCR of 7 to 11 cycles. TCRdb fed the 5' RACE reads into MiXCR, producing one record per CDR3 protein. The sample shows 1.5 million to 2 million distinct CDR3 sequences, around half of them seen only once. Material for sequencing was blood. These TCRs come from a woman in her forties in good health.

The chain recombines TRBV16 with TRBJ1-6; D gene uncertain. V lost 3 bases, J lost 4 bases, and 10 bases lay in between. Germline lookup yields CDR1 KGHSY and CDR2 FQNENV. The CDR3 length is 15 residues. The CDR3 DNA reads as TGTGCCAGCAGCCAGCTAACCGGTTATAATTCACCCCTCCACTTT. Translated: CASSQLTGYNSPLHF.

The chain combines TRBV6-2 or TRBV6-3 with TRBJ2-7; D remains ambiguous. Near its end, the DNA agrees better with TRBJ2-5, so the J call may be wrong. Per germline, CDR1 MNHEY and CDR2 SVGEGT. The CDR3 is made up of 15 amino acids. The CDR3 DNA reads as TGTGCCAGCAGTTCCCACCTACGGATTGTGGGGACCCAGTACTTC. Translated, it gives CASSSHLRIVGTQYF.

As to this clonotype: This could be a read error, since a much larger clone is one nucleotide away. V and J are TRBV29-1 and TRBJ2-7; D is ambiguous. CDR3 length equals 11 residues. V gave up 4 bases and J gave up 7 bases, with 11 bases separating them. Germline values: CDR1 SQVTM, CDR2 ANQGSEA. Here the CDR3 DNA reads TGCAGCGTTGGATCCGATCATGAGCAGTACTTC. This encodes CSVGSDHEQYF.

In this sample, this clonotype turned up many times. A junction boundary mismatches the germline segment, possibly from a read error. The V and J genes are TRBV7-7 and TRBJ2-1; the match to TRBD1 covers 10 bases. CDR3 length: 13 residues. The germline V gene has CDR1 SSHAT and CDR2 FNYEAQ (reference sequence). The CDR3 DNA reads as TGTGCTAGCAGCCGGACAGGGGGTAATGAGCAGTTCTTC. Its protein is CASSRTGGNEQFF.

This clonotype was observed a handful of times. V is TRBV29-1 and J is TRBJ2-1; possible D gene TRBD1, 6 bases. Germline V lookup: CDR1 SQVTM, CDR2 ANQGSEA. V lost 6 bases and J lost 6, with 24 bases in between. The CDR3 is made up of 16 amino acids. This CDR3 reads CSVVRTTGGKGNEQFF. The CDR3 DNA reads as TGCAGCGTAGTAAGAACGACAGGAGGAAAAGGCAATGAGCAGTTCTTC.

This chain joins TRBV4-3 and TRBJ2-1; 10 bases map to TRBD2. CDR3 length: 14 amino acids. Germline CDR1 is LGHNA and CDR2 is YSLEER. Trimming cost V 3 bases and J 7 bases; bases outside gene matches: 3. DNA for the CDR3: TGCGCCAGCAGCCATAGCGGGGGGTCTAATGAGCAGTTCTTC. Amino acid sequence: CASSHSGGSNEQFF.

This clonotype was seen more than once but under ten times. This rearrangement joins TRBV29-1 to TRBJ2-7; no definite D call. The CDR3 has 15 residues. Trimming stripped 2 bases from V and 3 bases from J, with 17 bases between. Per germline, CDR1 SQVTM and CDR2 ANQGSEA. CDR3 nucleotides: TGCAGCGTTGAAATGTGGTCGGTTGCTGGCTACGAGCAGTACTTC. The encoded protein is CSVEMWSVAGYEQYF.

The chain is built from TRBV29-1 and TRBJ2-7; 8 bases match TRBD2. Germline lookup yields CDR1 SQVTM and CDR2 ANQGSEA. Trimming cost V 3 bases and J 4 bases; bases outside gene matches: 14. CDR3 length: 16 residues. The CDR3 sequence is CSVEIGSGAAPYEQYF. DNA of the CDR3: TGCAGCGTTGAGATAGGTAGCGGGGCGGCCCCATACGAGCAGTACTTC.

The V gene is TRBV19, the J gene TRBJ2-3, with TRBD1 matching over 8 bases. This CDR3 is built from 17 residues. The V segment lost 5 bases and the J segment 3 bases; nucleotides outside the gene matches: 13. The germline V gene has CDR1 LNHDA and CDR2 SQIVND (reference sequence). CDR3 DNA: TGTGCCAGTAGTCCCCAGGACAGGGAGAGTGGAACAGATACGCAGTATTTT. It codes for CASSPQDRESGTDTQYF.

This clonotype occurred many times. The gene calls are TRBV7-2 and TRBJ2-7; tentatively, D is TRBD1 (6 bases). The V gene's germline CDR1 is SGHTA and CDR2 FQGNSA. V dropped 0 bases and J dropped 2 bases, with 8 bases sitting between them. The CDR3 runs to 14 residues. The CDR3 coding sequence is TGTGCCAGCAGCTTAGCGCAGGGGCCCTACGAGCAGTACTTC. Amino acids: CASSLAQGPYEQYF. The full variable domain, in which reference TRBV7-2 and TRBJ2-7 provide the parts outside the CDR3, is GAGVSQSPSNKVTEKGKDVELRCDPISGHTALYWYRQSLGQGLEFLIYFQGNSAPDKSGLPSDRFSAERTGGSVSTLTIQRTQQEDSAVYLCASSLAQGPYEQYFGPGTRLTVT.

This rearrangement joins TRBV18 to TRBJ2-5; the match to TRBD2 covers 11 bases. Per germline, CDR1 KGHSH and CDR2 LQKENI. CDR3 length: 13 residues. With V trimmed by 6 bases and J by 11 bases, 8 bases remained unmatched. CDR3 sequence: CASSQGLAEVQYF. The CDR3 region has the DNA TGTGCCAGCTCCCAGGGACTAGCGGAGGTGCAGTACTTC. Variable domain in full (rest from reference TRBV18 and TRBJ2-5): NAGVMQNPRHLVRRRGQEARLRCSPMKGHSHVYWYRQLPEEGLKFMVYLQKENIIDESGMPKERFSAEFPKEGPSILRIQQVVRGDSAAYFCASSQGLAEVQYFGPGTRLLVL.

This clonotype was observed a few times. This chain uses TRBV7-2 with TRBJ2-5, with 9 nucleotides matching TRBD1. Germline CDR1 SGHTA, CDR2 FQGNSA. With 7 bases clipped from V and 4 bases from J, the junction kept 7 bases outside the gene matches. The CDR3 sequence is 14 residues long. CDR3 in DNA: TGTGCCAGCATCCGGGACAGGGTCGGAGAGACCCAGTACTTC. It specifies CASIRDRVGETQYF.

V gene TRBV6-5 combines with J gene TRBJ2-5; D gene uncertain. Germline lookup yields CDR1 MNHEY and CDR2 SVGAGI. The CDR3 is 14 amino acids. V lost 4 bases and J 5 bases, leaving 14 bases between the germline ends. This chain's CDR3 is CASSWARGRETQYF. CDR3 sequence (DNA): TGTGCCAGCAGTTGGGCGAGAGGAAGGGAGACCCAGTACTTC.

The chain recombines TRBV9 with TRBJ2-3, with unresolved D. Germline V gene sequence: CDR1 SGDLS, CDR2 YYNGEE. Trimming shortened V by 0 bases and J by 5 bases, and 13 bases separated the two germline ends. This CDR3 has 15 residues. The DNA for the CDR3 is TGTGCCAGCAGCGTAGGGAGTTTAAGTGTAGATACGCAGTATTTT. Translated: CASSVGSLSVDTQYF.

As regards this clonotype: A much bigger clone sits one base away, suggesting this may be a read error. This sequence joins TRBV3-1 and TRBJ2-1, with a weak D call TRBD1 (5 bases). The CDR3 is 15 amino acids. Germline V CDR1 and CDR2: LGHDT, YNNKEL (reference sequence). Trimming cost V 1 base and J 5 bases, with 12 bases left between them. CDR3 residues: CASSQGGSRHNEQFF. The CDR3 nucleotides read TGTGCCAGCAGCCAAGGGGGCAGCCGGCACAATGAGCAGTTCTTC.

In DNA form, the CDR3 reads TGTGCCAGCAGTTTCTCGCCTACTAGCGGGGCTGTTAATGAGCAGTTCTTC. It codes for CASSFSPTSGAVNEQFF. This chain links TRBV28 with TRBJ2-1, with 10 bases identical to TRBD2. The V gene end was trimmed by 3 bases and the J gene end by 7 bases; junction bases not matched to a gene: 12. CDR1 and CDR2 (germline): MDHEN, SYDVKM. This CDR3 spans 17 amino acids. The variable domain in full, with the rest retrieved from reference TRBV28 and TRBJ2-1, is DVKVTQSSRYLVKRTGEKVFLECVQDMDHENMFWYRQDPGLGLRLIYFSYDVKMKEKGDIPEGYSVSREKKERFSLILESASTNQTSMYLCASSFSPTSGAVNEQFFGPGTRLTVL.

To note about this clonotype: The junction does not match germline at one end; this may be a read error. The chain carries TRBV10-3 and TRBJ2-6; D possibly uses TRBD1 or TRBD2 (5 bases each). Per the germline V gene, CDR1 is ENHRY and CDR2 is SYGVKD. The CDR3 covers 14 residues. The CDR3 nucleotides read TGTGCCATCAATGGAGGTAGTGGGGCCAACGTCCAGACTTTC. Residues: CAINGGSGANVQTF.

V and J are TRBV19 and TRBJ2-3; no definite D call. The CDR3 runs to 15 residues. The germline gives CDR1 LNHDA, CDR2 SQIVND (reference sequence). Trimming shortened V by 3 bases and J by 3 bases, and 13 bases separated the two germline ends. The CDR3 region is CASSIFSAQTDTQYF. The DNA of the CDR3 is TGTGCCAGTAGTATTTTCTCTGCGCAGACAGATACGCAGTATTTT.

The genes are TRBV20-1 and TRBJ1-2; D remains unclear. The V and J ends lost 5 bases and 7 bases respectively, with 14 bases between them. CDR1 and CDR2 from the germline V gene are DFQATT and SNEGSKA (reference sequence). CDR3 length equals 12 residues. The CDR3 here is CSAQQRLGGYTF. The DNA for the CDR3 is TGCAGTGCTCAACAGAGGCTGGGTGGCTACACCTTC.

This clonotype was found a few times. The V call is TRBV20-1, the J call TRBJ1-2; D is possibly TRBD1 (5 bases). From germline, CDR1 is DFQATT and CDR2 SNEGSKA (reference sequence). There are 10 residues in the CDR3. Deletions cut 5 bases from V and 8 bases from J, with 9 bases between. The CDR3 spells CSARGAGYTF. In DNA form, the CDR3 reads TGCAGTGCTCGCGGGGCGGGCTACACCTTC.

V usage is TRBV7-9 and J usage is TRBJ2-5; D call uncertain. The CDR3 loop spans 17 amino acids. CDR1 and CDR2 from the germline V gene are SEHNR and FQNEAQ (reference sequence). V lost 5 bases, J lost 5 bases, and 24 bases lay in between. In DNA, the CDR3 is TGTGCCAGCAGCCCAACCTCGGCGGTTCCCTCAAGGGAGACCCAGTACTTC. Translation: CASSPTSAVPSRETQYF.

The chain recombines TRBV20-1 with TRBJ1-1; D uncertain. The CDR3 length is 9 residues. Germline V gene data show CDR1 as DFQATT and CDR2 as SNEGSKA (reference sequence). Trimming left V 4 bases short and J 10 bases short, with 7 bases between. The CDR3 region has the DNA TGCAGTGCTAAAGAAACAGCTTTCTTT. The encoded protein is CSAKETAFF.

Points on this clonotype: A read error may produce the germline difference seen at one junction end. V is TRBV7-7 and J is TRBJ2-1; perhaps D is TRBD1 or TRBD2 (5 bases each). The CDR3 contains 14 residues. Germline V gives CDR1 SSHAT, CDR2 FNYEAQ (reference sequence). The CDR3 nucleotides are TGTGCTAGCAGCTCCGGGACCCCTCCCAATGAGCAGTTCTTC. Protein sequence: CASSSGTPPNEQFF.